Sequencing of this TCR beta chain was carried out in a study of cytomegalovirus exposure and HLA in healthy donors. Whole-study results and caveats: Under in vitro conditions, three CMV-associated chains were confirmed as specific for CMV antigens. Earlier analysis found most TCR beta V segments productive about 90% or about 30% of the time. A missense variant in DCLRE1C was later tied to TCR beta V- and J-gene trimming.

Primers for the PCR totalled 60 Vbeta and 13 Jbeta. Assay: immunoSEQ multiplex PCR; the TCRdb copy retains only in-frame clones and omits some. The sample includes some 180,000 clones, more than 75% of them seen just once. The ends lost 5 bases at V and 3 bases at J; junction bases unmatched: 4. The CDR3 contains 15 residues. The germline V gene encodes CDR1 SGHVS and CDR2 FNYEAQ. As for this clone: As yet, its antigen is unknown.

The sample consisted of PBMCs. The TCR sequence derives from a man in his forties in good health and CMV-seronegative. This chain links TRBV7-6 with TRBJ2-1; the match to TRBD1 covers 10 bases. CDR3 loop: CASSMGQGSYNEQFF. The CDR3 DNA reads TGTGCCAGCAGCATGGGACAGGGGAGCTACAATGAGCAGTTCTTC.